This T cell receptor (beta chain) was sequenced for a study of blood T cell repertoires in COVID-19. The CDR3 is 16 amino acids. J lost 6 bases, V lost 4 bases, and 10 bases had no gene match. CDR1 is KGHDR and CDR2 is SFDVKD in the germline V gene. Authors' analysis steps: Scientists estimated how many nucleated cells there were by amplifying reference gene primers. The assay was immunoSEQ multiplex PCR, and TCRdb's table has in-frame clones only and misses some. That table gives V, J and clone size, and the DNA gave D and trimming. The sample gives under 100,000 clones, just over 90% of which show up once; 5.1% is in the top ten.

The chain couples TRBV24-1 to TRBJ1-2; 10 bases agree with TRBD1. The sequence was obtained from a man aged 45-60 years with acute or convalescent COVID-19. Sample: peripheral blood. The CDR3 bases are TGTGCCACCAGTGACCCGGGACAGGGGCGGAGTAATGGCTACACCTTC. The encoded protein is CATSDPGQGRSNGYTF.